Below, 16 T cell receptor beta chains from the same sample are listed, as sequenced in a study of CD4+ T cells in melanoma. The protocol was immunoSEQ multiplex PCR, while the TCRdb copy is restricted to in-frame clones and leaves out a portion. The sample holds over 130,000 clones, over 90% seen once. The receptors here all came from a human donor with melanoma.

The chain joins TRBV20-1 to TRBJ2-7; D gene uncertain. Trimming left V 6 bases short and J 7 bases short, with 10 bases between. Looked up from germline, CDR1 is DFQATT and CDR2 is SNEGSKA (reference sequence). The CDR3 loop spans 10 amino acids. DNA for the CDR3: TGCAGTGCGGGGAACTGGGAGCAGTACTTC. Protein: CSAGNWEQYF.

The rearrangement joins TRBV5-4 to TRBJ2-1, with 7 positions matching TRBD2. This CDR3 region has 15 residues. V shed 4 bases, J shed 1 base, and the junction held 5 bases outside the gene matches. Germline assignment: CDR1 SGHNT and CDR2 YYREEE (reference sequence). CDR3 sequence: CASSPTSASYNEQFF. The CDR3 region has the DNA TGTGCCAGCAGCCCTACTAGCGCATCCTACAATGAGCAGTTCTTC.

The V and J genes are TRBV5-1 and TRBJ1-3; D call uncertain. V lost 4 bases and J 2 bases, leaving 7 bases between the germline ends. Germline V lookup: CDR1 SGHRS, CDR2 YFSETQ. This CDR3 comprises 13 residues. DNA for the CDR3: TGCGCCAGCAGCCCGGATGCTGGAAACACCATATATTTT. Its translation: CASSPDAGNTIYF.

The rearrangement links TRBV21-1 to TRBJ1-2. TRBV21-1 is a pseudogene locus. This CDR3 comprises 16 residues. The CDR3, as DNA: TGTGCCAGCAGCCCGGAAGCGGGGGGCCCTAACTATGGCTACACCTTC. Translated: CASSPEAGGPNYGYTF.

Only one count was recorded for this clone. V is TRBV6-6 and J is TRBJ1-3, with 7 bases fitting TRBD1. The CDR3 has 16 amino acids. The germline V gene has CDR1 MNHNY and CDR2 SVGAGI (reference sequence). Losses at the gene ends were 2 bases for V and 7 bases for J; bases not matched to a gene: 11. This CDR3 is CASSYRPTGSSNTIYF. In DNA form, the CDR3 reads TGTGCCAGCAGTTACCGCCCGACAGGGTCGTCTAACACCATATATTTT.

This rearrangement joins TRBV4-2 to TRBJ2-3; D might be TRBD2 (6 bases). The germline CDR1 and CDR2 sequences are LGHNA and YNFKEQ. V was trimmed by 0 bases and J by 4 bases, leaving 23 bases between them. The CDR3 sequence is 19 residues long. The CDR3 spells CASSQDAYDGASVSDTQYF. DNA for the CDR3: TGTGCCAGCAGCCAAGATGCCTACGATGGGGCTAGCGTTTCAGATACGCAGTATTTT.

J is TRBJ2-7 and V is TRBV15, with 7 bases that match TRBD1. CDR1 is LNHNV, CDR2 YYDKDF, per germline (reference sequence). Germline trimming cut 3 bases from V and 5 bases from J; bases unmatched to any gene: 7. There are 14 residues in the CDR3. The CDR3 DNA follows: TGTGCCACCAGCAGGACAGGGTCCGTCGACGAGCAGTACTTC. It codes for CATSRTGSVDEQYF.

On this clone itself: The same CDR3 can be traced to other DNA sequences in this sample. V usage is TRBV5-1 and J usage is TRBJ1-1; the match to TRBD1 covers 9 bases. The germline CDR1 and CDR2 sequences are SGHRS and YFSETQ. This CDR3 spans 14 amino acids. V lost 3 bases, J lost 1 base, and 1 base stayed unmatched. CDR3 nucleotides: TGCGCCAGCAGCTCGGGACAGGGGAACACTGAAGCTTTCTTT. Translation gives CASSSGQGNTEAFF.

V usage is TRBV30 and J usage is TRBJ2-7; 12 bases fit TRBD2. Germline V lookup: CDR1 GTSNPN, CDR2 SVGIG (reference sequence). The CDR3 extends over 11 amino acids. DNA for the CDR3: TGTTCTAGCGGGGGGGACTACGAGCAGTACTTC. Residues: CSSGGDYEQYF.

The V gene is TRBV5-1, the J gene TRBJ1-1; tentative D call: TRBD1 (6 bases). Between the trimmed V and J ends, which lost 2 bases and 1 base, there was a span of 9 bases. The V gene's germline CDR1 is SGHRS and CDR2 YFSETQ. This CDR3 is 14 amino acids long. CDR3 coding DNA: TGCGCCAGCAGCTTTATAGGGGGGAACACTGAAGCTTTCTTT. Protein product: CASSFIGGNTEAFF.

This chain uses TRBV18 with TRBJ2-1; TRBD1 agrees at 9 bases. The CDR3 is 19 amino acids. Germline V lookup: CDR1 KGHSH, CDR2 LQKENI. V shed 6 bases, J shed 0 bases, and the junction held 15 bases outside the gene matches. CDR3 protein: CASSPVRTGVTSSYNEQFF. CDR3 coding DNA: TGTGCCAGCTCTCCAGTCAGGACAGGGGTCACGAGCTCCTACAATGAGCAGTTCTTC.

Written as DNA, the CDR3 is TGCGCCAGCAGCCGTACCCAAAGCTCCTACAATGAGCAGTTCTTC. It encodes CASSRTQSSYNEQFF. The chain employs TRBV4-1 and TRBJ2-1; D ambiguous. The V end was cut by 4 bases, the J end by 0 bases, with 10 bases between. This CDR3 region has 15 residues. The germline V gene encodes CDR1 MGHRA and CDR2 YSYEKL.

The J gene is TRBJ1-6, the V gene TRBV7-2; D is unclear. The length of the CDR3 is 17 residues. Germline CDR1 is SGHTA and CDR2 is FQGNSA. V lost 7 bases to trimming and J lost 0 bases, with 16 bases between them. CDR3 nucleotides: TGTGCCAGCACCGCCCCCGTTTCGGGCTCCTATAATTCACCCCTCCACTTT. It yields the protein CASTAPVSGSYNSPLHF. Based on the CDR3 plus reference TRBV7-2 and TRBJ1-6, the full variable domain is GAGVSQSPSNKVTEKGKDVELRCDPISGHTALYWYRQSLGQGLEFLIYFQGNSAPDKSGLPSDRFSAERTGGSVSTLTIQRTQQEDSAVYLCASTAPVSGSYNSPLHFGNGTRLTVT.

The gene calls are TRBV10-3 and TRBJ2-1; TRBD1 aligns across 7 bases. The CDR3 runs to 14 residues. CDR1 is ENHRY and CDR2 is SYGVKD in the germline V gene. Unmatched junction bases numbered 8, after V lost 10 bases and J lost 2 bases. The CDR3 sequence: CASRDSETYNEQFF. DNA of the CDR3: TGTGCCAGTCGGGACAGCGAAACCTACAATGAGCAGTTCTTC.

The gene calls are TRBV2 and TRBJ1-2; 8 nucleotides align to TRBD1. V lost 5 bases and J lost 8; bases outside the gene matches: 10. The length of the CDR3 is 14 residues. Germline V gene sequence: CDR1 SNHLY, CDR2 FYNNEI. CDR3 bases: TGTGCCAGCAGTTTTCCGACAGGGGATAGAGGCTACACCTTC. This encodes CASSFPTGDRGYTF.

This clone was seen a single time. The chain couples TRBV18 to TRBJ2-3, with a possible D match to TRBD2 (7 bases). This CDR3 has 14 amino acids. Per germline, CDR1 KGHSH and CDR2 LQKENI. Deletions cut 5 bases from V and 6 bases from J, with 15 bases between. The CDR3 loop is CASSSGGAGDTQYF. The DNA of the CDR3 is TGTGCCAGCTCATCGGGGGGCGCGGGGGATACGCAGTATTTT. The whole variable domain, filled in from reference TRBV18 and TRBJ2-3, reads NAGVMQNPRHLVRRRGQEARLRCSPMKGHSHVYWYRQLPEEGLKFMVYLQKENIIDESGMPKERFSAEFPKEGPSILRIQQVVRGDSAAYFCASSSGGAGDTQYFGPGTRLTVL.